This T cell receptor beta chain is from a study of blood T cell repertoires in COVID-19. Study summary: Samples representing acute and convalescent COVID-19 were sourced from the United States, Italy and Spain.

The CDR3 runs to 13 residues. The germline V and J ends were trimmed by 9 bases and 3 bases, with 14 bases remaining between them. From germline, CDR1 is MGHDK and CDR2 SYGVNS. As processed by the authors: Using reference gene primer amplification, nucleated cell counts were estimated. TCRdb's copy holds only in-frame clones and misses some; the assay was immunoSEQ multiplex PCR. The DNA was the basis for D and trimming; V, J and clone size are from that table. The sample lists around 320,000 clones, 85% occurring once. The sequenced sample consisted of peripheral blood. The chain couples TRBV25-1 to TRBJ1-2; D unresolved. The TCR comes from a human donor in a cohort sampled during active COVID-19. CDR3 in DNA: TGTGCCAGAAGGTTGGCAGCGGACTATGGCTACACCTTC. Encoded protein: CARRLAADYGYTF.